Described below is a single T cell receptor beta chain sequence and its context. Its antigen is not identified. The entry originates in a study of T cell responses to AZD1222 COVID-19 vaccine. Whole-study findings and limits: Targeting of unmutated variant regions was reportedly seen in nearly half of spike-specific TCRs. Most donors were white British, females outnumbered males, and clonal diversity was possibly underestimated. The CD4 TCRs associated with vaccination extended across spike and predominated at 160-218 and 743-854.

Generated by immunoSEQ multiplex PCR, the TCRdb table keeps only in-frame clones and is missing some. The data contain approximately 180,000 clones, approximately 92% of them seen just once; the ten biggest clones take up less than 11%. Trimming took off 3 bases at V and 9 bases at J, with 15 bases between the two ends. The CDR3 extends over 15 amino acids. In germline, CDR1 is MGHDK, CDR2 SYGVNS. The sample was peripheral blood, taken on day 0 of AZD1222 vaccination. The receptor's source is an adult in good health. This rearrangement joins TRBV25-1 to TRBJ1-6; D uncertain. Here the CDR3 reads CASSDSGLPLSPLHF. The DNA of the CDR3 is TGTGCCAGCAGTGACTCAGGACTCCCCCTTTCACCCCTCCACTTT.